Sequencing of this T cell receptor beta chain was carried out in a study of T cell changes during pregnancy in multiple sclerosis. The germline V gene encodes CDR1 SEHNR and CDR2 FQNEAQ (reference sequence). The V segment lost 5 bases and the J segment 2 bases; nucleotides outside the gene matches: 3. This CDR3 has 14 residues. This clone has just one count. Assay used: immunoSEQ multiplex PCR; TCRdb lists only in-frame clones, some missing. Of about 100,000 clones in the sample, about nine tenths were seen once. The sequence derives from a female donor in good health, enrolled as a control in a pregnancy study. This chain uses TRBV7-9 with TRBJ2-3, with 8 bases matching TRBD2. Material: peripheral blood, obtained in the second trimester of pregnancy. CDR3 nucleotides: TGTGCCAGCAGCCCGGGGGGGGACACAGATACGCAGTATTTT. Translated, it gives CASSPGGDTDTQYF.